This is a list of T cell receptor beta chains from one sample in a study of shared clonotypes between healthy human individuals. Clones were read by immunoSEQ multiplex PCR, and TCRdb kept only the in-frame ones, dropping some. The sample lists 660,000 or so clones, roughly 95% occurring once. Sequencing was performed on naive CD8+ T cells sorted from blood. The receptors originated from a woman aged 30 to 39 in good health. CDR3s include the opening cysteine and the closing phenylalanine or tryptophan. Fields, in order: V gene, clone size, J gene, D gene, CDR3 DNA, CDR3 protein. D genes are given only for firm matches. The listing skips clone size in some rows; elsewhere it reads once, few, many or a size class.

V: TRBV28
size: NA
J: TRBJ2-5
D: TRBD1
DNA: TGTGCCAGCAGTTTAAACCTTAGGGGGACAGGGCTGGAGACCCAGTACTTC
CDR3: CASSLNLRGTGLETQYF

V: TRBV11-2
size: once
J: TRBJ1-2
D: NA
DNA: TGTGCCAGCAGCTTAGTCCCGGGGACGATTAACTATGGCTACACCTTC
CDR3: CASSLVPGTINYGYTF

V: TRBV7-9
size: NA
J: TRBJ1-2
D: TRBD1
DNA: TGTGCCAGCAGCTATACCACAGGGGGCTACTATGGCTACACCTTC
CDR3: CASSYTTGGYYGYTF

V: TRBV2
size: NA
J: TRBJ1-3
D: NA
DNA: TGTGCCAGCAGTGATGGCCCTCGCGGCACCATATATTTT
CDR3: CASSDGPRGTIYF

V: TRBV11-2
size: NA
J: TRBJ1-2
D: NA
DNA: TGTGCCAGCAGCTTAGATAACTATGGCTACACCTTC
CDR3: CASSLDNYGYTF

V: TRBV5-1
size: NA
J: TRBJ2-7
D: NA
DNA: TGCGCCAGCAGCTTGGTCCCCTCGTTTAGCGAGGGATACGAGCAGTACTTC
CDR3: CASSLVPSFSEGYEQYF

V: TRBV27
size: NA
J: TRBJ2-1
D: TRBD1
DNA: TGTGCCAGCAGTCTGGACAGGGGGTACAATGAGCAGTTCTTC
CDR3: CASSLDRGYNEQFF

V: TRBV28
size: NA
J: TRBJ2-2
D: NA
DNA: TGTGCCAGCAGGCCGGCTGGGGCCGGGGAGCTGTTTTTT
CDR3: CASRPAGAGELFF

V: TRBV19
size: NA
J: TRBJ2-1
D: NA
DNA: TGTGCCAGTAGCTCTCTCGATGAGCAGTTCTTC
CDR3: CASSSLDEQFF

V: TRBV5-1
size: NA
J: TRBJ2-5
D: TRBD1
DNA: TGCGCCAGCAGCTTGGGACAGGGGGGTGAGACCCAGTACTTC
CDR3: CASSLGQGGETQYF

V: TRBV28
size: once
J: TRBJ1-3
D: NA
DNA: TGTGCCAGCAGTTTGAGGCCCTCTGGAAACACCATATATTTT
CDR3: CASSLRPSGNTIYF

V: TRBV5-4
size: NA
J: TRBJ2-3
D: TRBD2
DNA: TGTGCCAGCAGCCCGGGACTAGCGGGACTTAGCACAGATACGCAGTATTTT
CDR3: CASSPGLAGLSTDTQYF

V: TRBV27
size: NA
J: TRBJ2-7
D: TRBD2
DNA: TGTGCCAGCAGTCCCCTGGCCGGGGGGTTCTACGAGCAGTACTTC
CDR3: CASSPLAGGFYEQYF

V: TRBV28
size: NA
J: TRBJ2-7
D: TRBD2
DNA: TGTGCCAGCAGTTTTTTTCCAGCTAGCGGGAGCGAGCAGTACTTC
CDR3: CASSFFPASGSEQYF

V: TRBV6-6
size: NA
J: TRBJ2-5
D: NA
DNA: TGTGCCAGCAGTTCCCCCGGGGGCTACCAAGAGACCCAGTACTTC
CDR3: CASSSPGGYQETQYF

V: TRBV10-1
size: NA
J: TRBJ2-7
D: NA
DNA: TGCGCCAGCAGTGAGTCGGGCGAATCCTACGAGCAGTACTTC
CDR3: CASSESGESYEQYF

V: TRBV6-5
size: NA
J: TRBJ2-1
D: NA
DNA: TGTGCCAGCAGTTACTCGTTCGGGAGTGGTGATGAGCAGTTCTTC
CDR3: CASSYSFGSGDEQFF

V: TRBV30
size: NA
J: TRBJ2-2
D: NA
DNA: TGTGCCTGGAGTGTACTTGTGGCCAGGACGAACACCGGGGAGCTGTTTTTT
CDR3: CAWSVLVARTNTGELFF

V: TRBV5-1
size: NA
J: TRBJ2-7
D: NA
DNA: TGCGCCAGCAGCCTCGGGACTCCCTCCGCGACCTACGAGCAGTACTTC
CDR3: CASSLGTPSATYEQYF

V: TRBV19
size: NA
J: TRBJ2-7
D: TRBD2
DNA: TGTGCCAGTAGTATAACAGCGGGAGGGTCCTACGAGCAGTACTTC
CDR3: CASSITAGGSYEQYF

V: TRBV5-6
size: NA
J: TRBJ2-1
D: TRBD2
DNA: TGTGCCAGCAGGTCGTATCGTAGCGGGGGAACCTACAATGAGCAGTTCTTC
CDR3: CASRSYRSGGTYNEQFF

V: TRBV5-4
size: NA
J: TRBJ1-1
D: NA
DNA: TGTGCCAGCAGCGGGGCACCGAACACTGAAGCTTTCTTT
CDR3: CASSGAPNTEAFF